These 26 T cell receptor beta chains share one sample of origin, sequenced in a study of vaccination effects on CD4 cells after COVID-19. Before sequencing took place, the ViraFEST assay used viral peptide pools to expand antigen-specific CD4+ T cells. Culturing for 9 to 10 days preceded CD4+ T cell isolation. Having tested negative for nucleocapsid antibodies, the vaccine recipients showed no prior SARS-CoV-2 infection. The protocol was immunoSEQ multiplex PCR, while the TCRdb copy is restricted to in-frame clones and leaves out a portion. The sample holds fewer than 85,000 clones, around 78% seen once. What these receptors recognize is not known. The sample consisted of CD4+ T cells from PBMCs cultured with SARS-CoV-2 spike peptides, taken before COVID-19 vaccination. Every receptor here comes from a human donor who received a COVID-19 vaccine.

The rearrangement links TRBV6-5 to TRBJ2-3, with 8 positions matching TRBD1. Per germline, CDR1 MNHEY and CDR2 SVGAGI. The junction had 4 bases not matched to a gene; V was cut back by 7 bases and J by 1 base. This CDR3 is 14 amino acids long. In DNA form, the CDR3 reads TGTGCCAGCAACCCGACAGGGGGCACAGATACGCAGTATTTT. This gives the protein CASNPTGGTDTQYF.

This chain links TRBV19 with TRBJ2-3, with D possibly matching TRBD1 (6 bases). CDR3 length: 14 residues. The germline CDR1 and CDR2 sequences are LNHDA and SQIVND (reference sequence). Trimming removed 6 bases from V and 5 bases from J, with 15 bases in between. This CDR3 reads CASRPRQGGDTQYF. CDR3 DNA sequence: TGTGCCAGTAGACCTAGGCAAGGGGGAGATACGCAGTATTTT.

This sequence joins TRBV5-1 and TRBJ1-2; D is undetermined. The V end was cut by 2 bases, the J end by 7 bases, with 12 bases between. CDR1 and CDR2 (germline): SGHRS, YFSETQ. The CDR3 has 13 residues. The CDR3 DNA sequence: TGCGCCAGCAGCTTCGGCGGCCAAGCTGGCTACACCTTC. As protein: CASSFGGQAGYTF. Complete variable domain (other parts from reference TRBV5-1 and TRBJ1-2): KAGVTQTPRYLIKTRGQQVTLSCSPISGHRSVSWYQQTPGQGLQFLFEYFSETQRNKGNFPGRFSGRQFSNSRSEMNVSTLELGDSALYLCASSFGGQAGYTFGSGTRLTVV.

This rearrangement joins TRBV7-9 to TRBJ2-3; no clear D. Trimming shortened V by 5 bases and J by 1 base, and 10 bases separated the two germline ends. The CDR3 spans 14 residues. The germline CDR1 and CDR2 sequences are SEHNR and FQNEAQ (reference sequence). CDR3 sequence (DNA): TGTGCCAGCAGCCGAGGCCAAGGCACAGATACGCAGTATTTT. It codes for CASSRGQGTDTQYF.

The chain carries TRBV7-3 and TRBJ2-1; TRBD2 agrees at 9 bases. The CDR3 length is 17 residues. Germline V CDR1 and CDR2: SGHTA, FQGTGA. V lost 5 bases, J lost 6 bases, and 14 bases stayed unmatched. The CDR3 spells CASSPRSGGALGNEQFF. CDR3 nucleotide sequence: TGTGCCAGCAGCCCTCGTAGCGGGGGAGCCCTCGGCAATGAGCAGTTCTTC.

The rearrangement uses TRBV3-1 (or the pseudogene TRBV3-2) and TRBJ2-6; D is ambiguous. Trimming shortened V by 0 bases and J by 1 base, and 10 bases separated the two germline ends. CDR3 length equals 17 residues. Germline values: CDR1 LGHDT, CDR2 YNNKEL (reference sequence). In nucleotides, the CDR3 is TGTGCCAGCAGCCAAGATCTATCAGCATCTGGGGCCAACGTCCTGACTTTC. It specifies CASSQDLSASGANVLTF.

The DNA for the CDR3 is TGTGCCAGCAGCTCGGGACAGGGGGTAGATACGCAGTATTTT. Translating it yields CASSSGQGVDTQYF. The V call is TRBV5-6, the J call TRBJ2-3; 11 bases line up with TRBD1. Per the germline V gene, CDR1 is SGHDT and CDR2 is YYEEEE. V was clipped by 3 bases and J by 5 bases; unmatched bases: 2. CDR3 length: 14 amino acids.

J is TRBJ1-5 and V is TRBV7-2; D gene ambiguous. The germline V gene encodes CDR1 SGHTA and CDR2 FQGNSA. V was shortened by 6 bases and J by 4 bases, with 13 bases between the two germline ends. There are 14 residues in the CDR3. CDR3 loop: CASSSLGGNQPQHF. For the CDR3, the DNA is TGTGCCAGCAGTTCTCTGGGCGGAAATCAGCCCCAGCATTTT.

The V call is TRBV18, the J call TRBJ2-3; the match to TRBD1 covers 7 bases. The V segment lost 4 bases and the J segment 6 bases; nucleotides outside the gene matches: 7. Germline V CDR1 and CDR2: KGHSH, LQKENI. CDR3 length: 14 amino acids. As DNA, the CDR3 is TGTGCCAGCTCACAAATACAGGGGAAGGATACGCAGTATTTT. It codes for CASSQIQGKDTQYF. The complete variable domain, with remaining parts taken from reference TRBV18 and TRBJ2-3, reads NAGVMQNPRHLVRRRGQEARLRCSPMKGHSHVYWYRQLPEEGLKFMVYLQKENIIDESGMPKERFSAEFPKEGPSILRIQQVVRGDSAAYFCASSQIQGKDTQYFGPGTRLTVL.

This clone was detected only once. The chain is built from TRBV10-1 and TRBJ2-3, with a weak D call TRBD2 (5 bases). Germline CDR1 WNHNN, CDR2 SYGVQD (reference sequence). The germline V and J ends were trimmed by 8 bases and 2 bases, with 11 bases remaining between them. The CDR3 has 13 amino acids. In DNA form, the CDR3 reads TGCGCCAGCTCGGACTCTTACACAGATACGCAGTATTTT. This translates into CASSDSYTDTQYF.

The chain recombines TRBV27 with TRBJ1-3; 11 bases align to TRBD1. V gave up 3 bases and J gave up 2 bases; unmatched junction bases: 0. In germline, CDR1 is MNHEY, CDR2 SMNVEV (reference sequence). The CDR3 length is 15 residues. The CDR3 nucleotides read TGTGCCAGCAGTTTGGACAGGGGGCCTGGAAACACCATATATTTT. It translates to CASSLDRGPGNTIYF.

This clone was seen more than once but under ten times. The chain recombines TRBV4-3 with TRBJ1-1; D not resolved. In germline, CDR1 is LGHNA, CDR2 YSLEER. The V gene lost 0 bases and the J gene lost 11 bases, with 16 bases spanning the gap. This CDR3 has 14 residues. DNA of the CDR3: TGCGCCAGCAGCCAAGATCCCCGGGAAGGGCGCGCTTTCTTT. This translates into CASSQDPREGRAFF.

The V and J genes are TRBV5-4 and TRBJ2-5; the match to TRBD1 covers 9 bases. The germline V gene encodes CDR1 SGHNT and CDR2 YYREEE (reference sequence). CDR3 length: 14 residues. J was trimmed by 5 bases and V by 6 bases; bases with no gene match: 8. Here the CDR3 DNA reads TGTGCCAGCACGGATACAGGGGGCGATGAGACCCAGTACTTC. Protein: CASTDTGGDETQYF.

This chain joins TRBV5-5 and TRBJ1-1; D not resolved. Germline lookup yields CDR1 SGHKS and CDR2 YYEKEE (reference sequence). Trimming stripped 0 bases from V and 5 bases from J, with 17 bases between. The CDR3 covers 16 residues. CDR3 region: CASSLDPLPRGTEAFF. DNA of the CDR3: TGTGCCAGCAGCTTGGATCCCTTACCCCGCGGGACTGAAGCTTTCTTT.

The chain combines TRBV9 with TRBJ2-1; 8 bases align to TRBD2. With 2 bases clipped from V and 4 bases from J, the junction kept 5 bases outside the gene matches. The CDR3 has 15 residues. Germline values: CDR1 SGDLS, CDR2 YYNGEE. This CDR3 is CASSVRLASYNEQFF. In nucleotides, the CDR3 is TGTGCCAGCAGCGTCCGACTAGCGTCGTACAATGAGCAGTTCTTC. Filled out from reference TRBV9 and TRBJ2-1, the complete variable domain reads DSGVTQTPKHLITATGQRVTLRCSPRSGDLSVYWYQQSLDQGLQFLIQYYNGEERAKGNILERFSAQQFPDLHSELNLSSLELGDSALYFCASSVRLASYNEQFFGPGTRLTVL.

Here the CDR3 reads CASSATTPGTSMRSTDTQYF. CDR3 coding DNA: TGCGCCAGCAGCGCGACCACTCCCGGGACTAGTATGCGAAGCACAGATACGCAGTATTTT. The gene calls are TRBV5-1 and TRBJ2-3; 8 nucleotides match TRBD2. J was trimmed by 0 bases and V by 4 bases; bases with no gene match: 19. CDR1 and CDR2 from the germline V gene are SGHRS and YFSETQ. The CDR3 has 20 amino acids. Combining the CDR3 with reference TRBV5-1 and TRBJ2-3 gives the whole variable domain KAGVTQTPRYLIKTRGQQVTLSCSPISGHRSVSWYQQTPGQGLQFLFEYFSETQRNKGNFPGRFSGRQFSNSRSEMNVSTLELGDSALYLCASSATTPGTSMRSTDTQYFGPGTRLTVL.

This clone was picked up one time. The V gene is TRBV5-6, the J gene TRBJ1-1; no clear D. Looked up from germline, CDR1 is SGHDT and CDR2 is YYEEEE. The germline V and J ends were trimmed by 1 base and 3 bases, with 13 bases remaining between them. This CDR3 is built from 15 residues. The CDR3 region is CASSLSFKGHTEAFF. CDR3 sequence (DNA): TGTGCCAGCAGCTTGTCGTTCAAAGGGCACACTGAAGCTTTCTTT.

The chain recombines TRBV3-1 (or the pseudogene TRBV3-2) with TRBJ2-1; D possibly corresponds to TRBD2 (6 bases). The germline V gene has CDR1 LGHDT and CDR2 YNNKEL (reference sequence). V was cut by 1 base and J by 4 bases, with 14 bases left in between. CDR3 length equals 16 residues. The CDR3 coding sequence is TGTGCCAGCAGCCAAGTCGGGGGTTTGGGATACAATGAGCAGTTCTTC. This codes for CASSQVGGLGYNEQFF.

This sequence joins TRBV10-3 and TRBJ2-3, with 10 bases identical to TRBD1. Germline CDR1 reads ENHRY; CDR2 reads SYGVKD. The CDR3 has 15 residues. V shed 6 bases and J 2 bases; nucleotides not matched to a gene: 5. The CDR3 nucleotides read TGTGCCATCAGCCTGGGGACAGGGGACACAGATACGCAGTATTTT. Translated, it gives CAISLGTGDTDTQYF.

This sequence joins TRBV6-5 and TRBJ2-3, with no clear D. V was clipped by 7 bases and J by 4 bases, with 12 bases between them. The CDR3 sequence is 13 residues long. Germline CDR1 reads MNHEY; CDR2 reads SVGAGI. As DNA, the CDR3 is TGTGCCAGCATCGATGAGAAGTCAGATACGCAGTATTTT. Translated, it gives CASIDEKSDTQYF.

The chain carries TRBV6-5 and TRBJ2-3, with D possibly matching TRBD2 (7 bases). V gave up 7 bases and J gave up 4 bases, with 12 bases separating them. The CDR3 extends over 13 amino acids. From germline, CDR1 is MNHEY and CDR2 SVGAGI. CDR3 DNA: TGTGCCAGCACTCCGGGGGGCTCAGATACGCAGTATTTT. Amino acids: CASTPGGSDTQYF.

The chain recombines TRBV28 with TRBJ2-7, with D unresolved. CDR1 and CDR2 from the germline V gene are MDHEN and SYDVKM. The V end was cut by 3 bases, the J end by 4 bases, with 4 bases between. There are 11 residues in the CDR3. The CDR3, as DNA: TGTGCCAGCAGTTTGCAGTACGAGCAGTACGTC. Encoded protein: CASSLQYEQYV.

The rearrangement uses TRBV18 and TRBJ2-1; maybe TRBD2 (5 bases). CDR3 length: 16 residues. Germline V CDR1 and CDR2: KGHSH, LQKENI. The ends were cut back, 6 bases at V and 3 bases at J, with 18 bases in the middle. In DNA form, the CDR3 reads TGTGCCAGCTCCCCTGGTGCGACTACTCTCTACAATGAGCAGTTCTTC. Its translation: CASSPGATTLYNEQFF.

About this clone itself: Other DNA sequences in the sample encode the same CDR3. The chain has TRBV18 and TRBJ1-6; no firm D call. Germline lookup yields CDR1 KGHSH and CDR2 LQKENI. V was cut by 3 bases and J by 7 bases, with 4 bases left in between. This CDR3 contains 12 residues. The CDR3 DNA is TGTGCCAGCTCACCCCCGAATTCACCCCTCCACTTT. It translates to CASSPPNSPLHF.

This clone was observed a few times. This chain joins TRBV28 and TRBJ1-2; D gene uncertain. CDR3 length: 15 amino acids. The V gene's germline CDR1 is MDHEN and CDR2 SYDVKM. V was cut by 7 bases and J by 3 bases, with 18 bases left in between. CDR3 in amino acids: CASTSGSGDHYGYTF. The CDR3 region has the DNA TGTGCCAGCACTTCAGGCTCAGGTGACCACTATGGCTACACCTTC.

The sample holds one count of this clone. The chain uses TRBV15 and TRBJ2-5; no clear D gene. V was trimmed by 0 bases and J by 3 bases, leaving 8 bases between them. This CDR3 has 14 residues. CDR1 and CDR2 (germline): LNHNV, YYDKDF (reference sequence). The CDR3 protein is CATSRDRAEETQYF. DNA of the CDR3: TGTGCCACCAGCAGAGATCGGGCAGAAGAGACCCAGTACTTC.